Listed below are T cell receptor beta chains from one sample, sequenced in a study of blood T cell repertoires in COVID-19. Some clones are missing from TCRdb's copy, which holds only in-frame ones; the method was immunoSEQ multiplex PCR. The profile covers about 290,000 clones, with about nine tenths appearing a single time and 1.5% to 2% taken by the ten largest. The sequenced sample consisted of PBMCs or T cells enriched from blood (not recorded which). Receptors originate from a woman in her thirties or forties who had recovered from COVID-19. CDR3s leave out the opening cysteine and the closing phenylalanine or tryptophan.

v_call	j_call	cdr3_aa
TRBV2	TRBJ1-4	ASSGQGQANEKLF
TRBV7-2	TRBJ2-1	ASSRESAYNEQF
TRBV7-9	TRBJ1-3	ASSSTGISGNTIY
TRBV19	TRBJ2-1	ASRRGAYNEQF
TRBV7-6	TRBJ2-3	ASSSRLAGANTDTQY
TRBV7-2	TRBJ2-3	ASRPGLGADTQY
TRBV19	TRBJ1-2	ASSIGSGGSLYGYT
TRBV7-9	TRBJ2-5	ATHTQGRETQY
TRBV7-6	TRBJ2-7	ASSLGSGQGYEQY
TRBV4-1	TRBJ2-1	ASSQRLANSYNEQF
TRBV24-1	TRBJ2-1	ATSATGTSSYNEQF
TRBV18	TRBJ1-3	ASSPNPRDTIY
TRBV5-1	TRBJ1-6	ASSLEPRATYNSPLH
TRBV5-1	TRBJ2-7	ASSFSPSGTYEQY
TRBV18	TRBJ1-1	ASSPSTGRMNTEAF
TRBV29-1	TRBJ1-4	SVVVHPSEKLF
TRBV7-3	TRBJ1-1	ASSFGGGNTEAF
TRBV14	TRBJ1-2	ASSQDRRWGEYGYT
TRBV9	TRBJ2-1	ASHGCEQF
TRBV7-2	TRBJ1-4	ASSFSGNNEKLF
TRBV10-3	TRBJ1-6	AISESSLVAYNSPLH
TRBV30	TRBJ2-6	AWSEGLALTRTGANVLT
TRBV7-3	TRBJ2-3	ASSPGTIHPPDTQY
TRBV19	TRBJ1-3	ASRATGQISGNTIY
TRBV2	TRBJ2-3	ASSDYEGLTDTQY
TRBV18	TRBJ1-5	ASSPQGARNQPQH
TRBV6-5	TRBJ1-2	ASSYGRSPNYGYT
TRBV29-1	TRBJ1-1	SVEGRGNNMNTEAF
TRBV5-1	TRBJ2-7	ASSLEPGNTYEQY
TRBV6-1	TRBJ1-2	ASREALDRNYGYT
TRBV3-1/TRBV3-2	TRBJ1-1	ASSQKRGTGYTEAF
TRBV6-4	TRBJ2-1	ASSVAGGPGYNEQF
TRBV9	TRBJ2-3	ASSVDQISDTQY
TRBV5-1	TRBJ1-4	ASSPNAGGTVNEKLF
TRBV6-2/TRBV6-3	TRBJ2-7	ASSPRDVRALYEQY
TRBV5-5	TRBJ1-6	ASSLASGFSNSPLH
TRBV5-5	TRBJ1-2	ASSLGTGGGYT
TRBV9	TRBJ2-1	ASSGESATSGKEF
TRBV5-4	TRBJ2-7	ASSGTPGGPKQY
TRBV5-4	TRBJ1-3	ASSWASAGRGNTIY
TRBV6-2/TRBV6-3	TRBJ2-7	ASSDGTAAEQY